These T cell receptor beta chains were read from a single sample in a study of blood T cell repertoires in COVID-19. TCRdb's table, derived via immunoSEQ multiplex PCR, lists solely in-frame clones and lacks some. The repertoire holds over 350,000 clones, 85% to 90% seen once, with about 4.3% in the top ten. Sequenced input: peripheral blood. These receptors came from a woman aged 25-40 years with acute or convalescent COVID-19. CDR3s include the opening cysteine and the closing phenylalanine or tryptophan. Each record gives: CDR3 length, V gene, J gene, CDR3 protein.

17,TRBV9,TRBJ2-3,CASSSDFLARFTDTQYF
12,TRBV28,TRBJ2-7,CASSGREDEQYF
16,TRBV5-1,TRBJ2-1,CASSLTQTSGENEQFF
13,TRBV7-3,TRBJ1-2,CASSSGVGFGYTF
19,TRBV7-2,TRBJ2-1,CASSLEGLAGPTRGNEQFF
10,TRBV29-1,TRBJ1-1,CSVDLTEAFF
10,TRBV20-1,TRBJ2-3,CSASGTQEYF
14,TRBV5-8,TRBJ2-7,CASSLYGLPYEQYF
15,TRBV5-6,TRBJ2-5,CASSHTPDSQETQYF
14,TRBV6-4,TRBJ2-2,CASSGGVDTGELFF
16,TRBV11-2,TRBJ2-7,CASSPGGQGRIYEQYF
14,TRBV28,TRBJ2-3,CASRRDSRTDTQYF
13,TRBV7-3,TRBJ2-5,CASSVGGAETQYF
14,TRBV4-1,TRBJ1-1,CASSRFPGDTEAFF